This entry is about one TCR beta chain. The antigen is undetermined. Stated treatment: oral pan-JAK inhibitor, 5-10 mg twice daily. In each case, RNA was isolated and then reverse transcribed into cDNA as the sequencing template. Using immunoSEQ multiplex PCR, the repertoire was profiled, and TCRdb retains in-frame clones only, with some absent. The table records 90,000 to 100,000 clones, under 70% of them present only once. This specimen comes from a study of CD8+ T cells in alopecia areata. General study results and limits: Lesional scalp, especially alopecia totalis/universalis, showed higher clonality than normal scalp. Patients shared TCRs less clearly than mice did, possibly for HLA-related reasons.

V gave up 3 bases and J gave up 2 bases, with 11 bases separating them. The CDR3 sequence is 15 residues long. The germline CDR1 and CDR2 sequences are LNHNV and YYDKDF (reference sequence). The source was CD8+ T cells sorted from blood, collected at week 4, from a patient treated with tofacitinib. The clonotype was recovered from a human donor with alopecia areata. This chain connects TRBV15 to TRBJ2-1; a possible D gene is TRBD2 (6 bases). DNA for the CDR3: TGTGCCACCAGCAGGACTAGAGGGACCTACAATGAGCAGTTCTTC. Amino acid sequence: CATSRTRGTYNEQFF.